Sequencing of this T cell receptor (beta chain) was carried out in a study of T cell repertoires in cytomegalovirus infection. Comment on this clonotype: Its matching antigen is unknown.

Study-level points and caveats: Adding up the frequency of public TCR beta families identified people who carried CMV plus the relevant HLA. CMV-specific TCR beta clonotypes restricted by HLA-C dominated the ex vivo response.

Via MiXCR, TCRdb re-called the reads, giving one row per CDR3 protein. In the table there are approximately 500,000 distinct CDR3 sequences, 16% of which are singletons. V was clipped by 0 bases and J by 2 bases, with 10 bases between them. This CDR3 has 15 residues. Germline V gene lookup returns CDR1 MGHRA and CDR2 YSYEKL. Sequencing was done on a sample of CD8+ T cells from PBMCs. This clonotype was obtained from a human donor in good health (CMV status not recorded). Some clones in this sample may be carry-over from other donors' samples. This rearrangement joins TRBV4-1 to TRBJ1-1, with D possibly matching TRBD1 (6 bases). The CDR3 spells CASSQEQQGNTEAFF. DNA of the CDR3: TGCGCCAGCAGCCAAGAACAACAGGGAAACACTGAAGCTTTCTTT.